What follows are 25 T cell receptor beta chains derived from one specimen sequenced in a study of shared clonotypes between healthy human individuals. TCRdb keeps only in-frame clones here, not all; method: immunoSEQ multiplex PCR. The sample includes roughly 2 million clones, under 97% seen only once; the top ten take over 0.1%. The sequencing sample was made of naive CD4+ T cells sorted from blood. The subset is: CD45RA+ positively selected. The receptors were sampled from a man between 18 and 35 years old in good health.

This chain joins TRBV29-1 and TRBJ2-3, with D perhaps matching TRBD2 (5 bases). Germline CDR1 and CDR2: SQVTM and ANQGSEA. The CDR3 consists of 14 residues. V was shortened by 4 bases and J by 6 bases, with 17 bases between the two germline ends. Here the CDR3 reads CSVGVGAVQDTQYF. The CDR3 nucleotides read TGCAGCGTTGGGGTGGGAGCCGTGCAGGATACGCAGTATTTT.

The chain carries TRBV2 and TRBJ1-1; 7 nucleotides match TRBD1. This CDR3 has 13 residues. Germline CDR1 reads SNHLY; CDR2 reads FYNNEI. Losses at the gene ends were 9 bases for V and 7 bases for J; bases not matched to a gene: 11. CDR3 sequence reads: CASQGQSGVEAFF. DNA for the CDR3: TGTGCCAGTCAGGGACAGAGTGGGGTTGAAGCTTTCTTT.

The chain links TRBV30 to TRBJ2-7; 12 positions match TRBD2. Germline loops: CDR1 GTSNPN, CDR2 SVGIG (reference sequence). V lost 2 bases to trimming and J lost 3 bases; unmatched junction nucleotides: 11. This CDR3 spans 17 amino acids. The CDR3 DNA reads TGTGCCTGGAGTTCGGTGACTAGCGGGGGATTAGACTACGAGCAGTACTTC. Protein sequence: CAWSSVTSGGLDYEQYF.

This chain uses TRBV5-6 with TRBJ2-2, with D hard to call. The germline V gene has CDR1 SGHDT and CDR2 YYEEEE. Trimming cost V 1 base and J 2 bases, with 6 bases left between them. CDR3 length equals 14 residues. The chain's CDR3 is CASSLKSNTGELFF. In nucleotides, the CDR3 is TGTGCCAGCAGCTTGAAGTCAAACACCGGGGAGCTGTTTTTT.

The rearrangement links TRBV4-1 to TRBJ2-6; TRBD1 matches 9 bases. After removal of 0 bases from V and 3 bases from J, the junction contained 12 bases not matched to a gene. The CDR3 loop spans 20 amino acids. Germline CDR1 and CDR2: MGHRA and YSYEKL. For the CDR3, the DNA is TGCGCCAGCAGCCAAGAGACGTTCGGGACAGGGTGGATTGGGGCCAACGTCCTGACTTTC. It codes for CASSQETFGTGWIGANVLTF.

The CDR3 DNA reads as TGCAGCGTTGAGGGGCGACTAGCTAGGAATGAGCAGTTCTTC. It is translated as CSVEGRLARNEQFF. The J gene is TRBJ2-1, the V gene TRBV29-1, with 7 bases matching TRBD2. This CDR3 is built from 14 residues. J gave up 7 bases and V 3 bases, and 9 bases lay outside the gene matches. Germline-derived CDR1 and CDR2 are SQVTM and ANQGSEA.

The chain uses TRBV29-1 and TRBJ2-7; no clear D gene. This CDR3 contains 16 residues. V dropped 4 bases and J dropped 1 base, with 20 bases sitting between them. Germline V CDR1 and CDR2: SQVTM, ANQGSEA. The CDR3 spells CSVGSGPTLPSYEQYF. The DNA for the CDR3 is TGCAGCGTTGGGTCCGGACCGACCCTACCTTCCTACGAGCAGTACTTC.

This rearrangement joins TRBV4-1 to TRBJ2-5, with a tentative D call TRBD2 (5 bases). There are 16 residues in the CDR3. Deletions cut 4 bases from V and 5 bases from J, with 20 bases between. Germline V CDR1 and CDR2: MGHRA, YSYEKL. The DNA of the CDR3 is TGCGCCAGCAGCCGGGGAGACAAGGTTAAGGCGGAGACCCAGTACTTC. Residues: CASSRGDKVKAETQYF.

The chain carries TRBV4-3 and TRBJ2-5; D unresolved. Germline-derived CDR1 and CDR2 are LGHNA and YSLEER. The CDR3 sequence is 15 residues long. V was clipped by 0 bases and J by 1 base, with 9 bases between them. CDR3 nucleotide sequence: TGCGCCAGCAGCCAAGATCCGGGCTCCCAAGAGACCCAGTACTTC. It codes for CASSQDPGSQETQYF.

The chain is built from TRBV28 and TRBJ2-7; tentatively, D is TRBD1 (5 bases). Trimming stripped 7 bases from V and 7 bases from J, with 14 bases between. The V gene's germline CDR1 is MDHEN and CDR2 SYDVKM. This CDR3 spans 12 amino acids. The CDR3 loop is CASTTAPGEQYF. As DNA, the CDR3 is TGTGCCAGCACGACGGCACCAGGGGAGCAGTACTTC.

The rearrangement links TRBV30 to TRBJ1-1; D remains unclear. The CDR3 has 12 residues. From germline, CDR1 is GTSNPN and CDR2 SVGIG (reference sequence). Trimming took off 2 bases at V and 4 bases at J, with 8 bases between the two ends. The CDR3 spells CAWSFLSTEAFF. The CDR3 nucleotides are TGTGCCTGGAGTTTCTTAAGCACTGAAGCTTTCTTT. The whole variable domain, remainder taken from reference TRBV30 and TRBJ1-1, is SQTIHQWPATLVQPVGSPLSLECTVEGTSNPNLYWYRQAAGRGLQLLFYSVGIGQISSEVPQNLSASRPQDRQFILSSKKLLLSDSGFYLCAWSFLSTEAFFGQGTRLTVV.

The chain links TRBV27 to TRBJ2-7, with 7 bases matching TRBD2. The length of the CDR3 is 13 residues. Trimming cost V 8 bases and J 2 bases; bases outside gene matches: 6. From germline, CDR1 is MNHEY and CDR2 SMNVEV (reference sequence). The CDR3 loop is CASGTGTTYEQYF. For the CDR3, the DNA is TGTGCCAGCGGGACCGGGACTACCTACGAGCAGTACTTC.

The chain recombines TRBV9 with TRBJ1-1; tentatively, D is TRBD1 (5 bases). The CDR3 runs 13 residues. The germline CDR1 and CDR2 sequences are SGDLS and YYNGEE. Trimming took 1 base from V and 7 from J, leaving 11 bases between them. The CDR3: CASSVRQGSEAFF. The CDR3 coding sequence is TGTGCCAGCAGCGTAAGGCAGGGTAGTGAAGCTTTCTTT. The variable domain in full, completed from reference TRBV9 and TRBJ1-1, reads DSGVTQTPKHLITATGQRVTLRCSPRSGDLSVYWYQQSLDQGLQFLIQYYNGEERAKGNILERFSAQQFPDLHSELNLSSLELGDSALYFCASSVRQGSEAFFGQGTRLTVV.

This rearrangement joins TRBV28 to TRBJ1-4; 8 positions agree with TRBD1. The CDR3 length is 15 residues. CDR1 and CDR2 from the germline V gene are MDHEN and SYDVKM. The V segment lost 4 bases and the J segment 5 bases; nucleotides outside the gene matches: 6. CDR3 amino acids: CASSSRTGPNEKLFF. The CDR3, as DNA: TGTGCCAGCAGTTCGCGGACAGGGCCGAATGAAAAACTGTTTTTT.

In the case of this clone: The sample contains more than one DNA sequence encoding this CDR3. The CDR3 DNA reads TGTGCCAGCAGCTTTGTAGGAAGCACAGATACGCAGTATTTT. It is translated as CASSFVGSTDTQYF. The V and J genes are TRBV7-2 and TRBJ2-3, with unresolved D. Germline V CDR1 and CDR2: SGHTA, FQGNSA. V dropped 3 bases and J dropped 0 bases, with 7 bases sitting between them. The CDR3 sequence is 14 residues long.

This chain links TRBV7-2 with TRBJ2-1, with TRBD2 identical over 9 bases. The CDR3 is 15 residues long. J gave up 4 bases and V 6 bases, and 7 bases lay outside the gene matches. Germline lookup yields CDR1 SGHTA and CDR2 FQGNSA. CDR3 nucleotides: TGTGCCAGCAGGATTCCTAGCGGGGCTTACAATGAGCAGTTCTTC. Its translation: CASRIPSGAYNEQFF.

The chain recombines TRBV6-5 with TRBJ2-3; TRBD2 matches 8 bases. The germline V gene encodes CDR1 MNHEY and CDR2 SVGAGI. The ends lost 4 bases at V and 4 bases at J; junction bases unmatched: 7. This CDR3 contains 15 residues. CDR3 bases: TGTGCCAGCAGTTTGAGCGGGAGTGGGGCAGATACGCAGTATTTT. Its protein product is CASSLSGSGADTQYF.

The gene calls are TRBV15 and TRBJ1-4; D unclear. This CDR3 has 13 residues. V gave up 10 bases and J gave up 3 bases, with 12 bases separating them. Germline lookup yields CDR1 LNHNV and CDR2 YYDKDF (reference sequence). CDR3 amino acids: CAIGSWANEKLFF. The CDR3 DNA is TGTGCCATCGGCTCGTGGGCTAATGAAAAACTGTTTTTT.

In nucleotides, the CDR3 is TGTGCCAGCAGTTCCGCTAGCGGGGGGTACCAAGAGACCCAGTACTTC. Protein sequence: CASSSASGGYQETQYF. The chain carries TRBV6-5 and TRBJ2-5; 11 bases map to TRBD2. This CDR3 comprises 16 residues. Germline lookup yields CDR1 MNHEY and CDR2 SVGAGI. V gave up 4 bases and J gave up 0 bases; unmatched junction bases: 4.

V usage is TRBV2 and J usage is TRBJ1-2; D might be TRBD1 (6 bases). The CDR3 is 14 amino acids. Germline CDR1 and CDR2: SNHLY and FYNNEI. V was trimmed by 6 bases and J by 7 bases, leaving 18 bases between them. Here the CDR3 reads CASSGDIFRRGYTF. The CDR3, as DNA: TGTGCCAGCAGCGGGGACATTTTCAGACGTGGCTACACCTTC.

V usage is TRBV11-3 and J usage is TRBJ2-3, with D perhaps given as TRBD1 or TRBD2 (5 bases each). Trimming removed 1 base at V and 7 bases at J, with 12 bases between. Germline CDR1 is SGHNT and CDR2 is YENEEA. CDR3 length: 14 residues. The CDR3 is CASSLGDQPHTQYF. The DNA for the CDR3 is TGTGCCAGCAGCTTAGGGGACCAGCCCCATACGCAGTATTTT.

This sequence joins TRBV9 and TRBJ2-7; D call uncertain. Germline V gene lookup returns CDR1 SGDLS and CDR2 YYNGEE. Trimming pared 0 bases from V and 3 bases from J, leaving 10 bases between. The CDR3 has 14 amino acids. The CDR3 spells CASSVEVPYYEQYF. CDR3 bases: TGTGCCAGCAGCGTAGAAGTCCCCTACTACGAGCAGTACTTC.

The CDR3 DNA sequence: TGTGCCAGCAGTTTCCGTGGACAGCTCCCTAACTATGGCTACACCTTC. This encodes CASSFRGQLPNYGYTF. This chain links TRBV28 with TRBJ1-2, with D perhaps matching TRBD1 (6 bases). The V gene lost 3 bases and the J gene lost 0 bases, with 14 bases spanning the gap. This CDR3 contains 16 residues. Germline V gene sequence: CDR1 MDHEN, CDR2 SYDVKM.

In regard to this clone: The sample carries other DNA sequences with the same CDR3. V gene TRBV28 combines with J gene TRBJ1-5; 7 nucleotides align to TRBD1. The CDR3 covers 14 residues. The junction had 2 bases not matched to a gene; V was cut back by 4 bases and J by 2 bases. Germline CDR1 is MDHEN and CDR2 is SYDVKM. CDR3 sequence: CASSSGQGNQPQHF. CDR3 coding DNA: TGTGCCAGCAGTTCTGGACAGGGCAATCAGCCCCAGCATTTT.

The chain links TRBV5-1 to TRBJ2-3; the match to TRBD2 covers 15 bases. The germline CDR1 and CDR2 sequences are SGHRS and YFSETQ. This CDR3 region has 17 residues. J lost 7 bases, V lost 4 bases, and 10 bases had no gene match. CDR3 DNA: TGCGCCAGCAGCGGCCTCGGGACTAGCGGGGGGAGTTATACGCAGTATTTT. This gives the protein CASSGLGTSGGSYTQYF. Filled out from reference TRBV5-1 and TRBJ2-3, the complete variable domain reads KAGVTQTPRYLIKTRGQQVTLSCSPISGHRSVSWYQQTPGQGLQFLFEYFSETQRNKGNFPGRFSGRQFSNSRSEMNVSTLELGDSALYLCASSGLGTSGGSYTQYFGPGTRLTVL.